The rows below give T cell receptor beta chains drawn from one sample of a study of blood T cell repertoires in COVID-19. Profiling relied on immunoSEQ multiplex PCR, and the TCRdb table lists in-frame clones only, not all of them. Found here are about 170,000 clones, over 65% of them singletons; the top ten hold 4.4%. The specimen sequenced was PBMCs or T cells enriched from blood (not recorded which). These receptors originate from a woman between 45 and 60 years old who had recovered from COVID-19. Each CDR3 is given with its conserved first and last residue. The D gene is left open where the match is weak. Only some rows state a clone size, as once, few, many or a class for expanded clones.

CDR3 protein: CASSLDTGAGNTIYF
CDR3 DNA: TGTGCCAGCAGCTTGGATACAGGGGCTGGAAACACCATATATTTT
V gene: TRBV5-5
clone size: NA
CDR3 length: 15
J gene: TRBJ1-3
D gene: TRBD1

CDR3 protein: CASKTPGMWGYTF
CDR3 DNA: TGTGCCAGCAAAACCCCCGGGATGTGGGGCTACACCTTC
V gene: TRBV28
clone size: NA
CDR3 length: 13
J gene: TRBJ1-2
D gene: NA

CDR3 protein: CASSQAGMGEKLFF
CDR3 DNA: TGTGCCAGCAGCCAAGCAGGGATGGGTGAAAAACTGTTTTTT
V gene: TRBV14
clone size: NA
CDR3 length: 14
J gene: TRBJ1-4
D gene: NA

CDR3 protein: CASSRYRGQETQYF
CDR3 DNA: TGTGCCAGCAGCCGTTACAGGGGGCAGGAGACCCAGTACTTC
V gene: TRBV11-2
clone size: NA
CDR3 length: 14
J gene: TRBJ2-5
D gene: TRBD1

CDR3 protein: CASSSQGSELFF
CDR3 DNA: TGTGCCAGCAGCTCACAGGGGAGTGAGCTGTTTTTT
V gene: TRBV11-2
clone size: NA
CDR3 length: 12
J gene: TRBJ2-2
D gene: TRBD1

CDR3 protein: CASSPPREVNTEAFF
CDR3 DNA: TGTGCCAGCTCACCACCGAGAGAAGTGAACACTGAAGCTTTCTTT
V gene: TRBV18
clone size: NA
CDR3 length: 15
J gene: TRBJ1-1
D gene: NA

CDR3 protein: CASSSQNRIVDSRDTEAFF
CDR3 DNA: TGTGCCAGCAGCTCACAGAACCGAATAGTGGACTCTAGGGACACTGAAGCTTTCTTT
V gene: TRBV7-9
clone size: once
CDR3 length: 19
J gene: TRBJ1-1
D gene: NA

CDR3 protein: CASSPPAQGGNEQFF
CDR3 DNA: TGTGCCAGCTCACCCCCGGCGCAGGGAGGCAATGAGCAGTTCTTC
V gene: TRBV18
clone size: NA
CDR3 length: 15
J gene: TRBJ2-1
D gene: NA

CDR3 protein: CASSAGLAGANLQETQYF
CDR3 DNA: TGTGCCAGCAGTGCCGGACTAGCGGGAGCGAATCTCCAAGAGACCCAGTACTTC
V gene: TRBV6-1
clone size: NA
CDR3 length: 18
J gene: TRBJ2-5
D gene: TRBD2

CDR3 protein: CATAGGVDGYTF
CDR3 DNA: TGTGCCACCGCAGGGGGCGTCGATGGCTACACCTTC
V gene: TRBV19
clone size: NA
CDR3 length: 12
J gene: TRBJ1-2
D gene: TRBD1

CDR3 protein: CASSSRTESPLHF
CDR3 DNA: TGCGCCAGCAGCAGCCGGACAGAATCACCCCTCCACTTT
V gene: TRBV5-1
clone size: NA
CDR3 length: 13
J gene: TRBJ1-6
D gene: NA

CDR3 protein: CASSLERTGRNEQFF
CDR3 DNA: TGTGCCAGCAGCTTAGAGAGGACAGGTCGAAATGAGCAGTTCTTC
V gene: TRBV7-8
clone size: NA
CDR3 length: 15
J gene: TRBJ2-1
D gene: TRBD1

CDR3 protein: CASSYWGAEAFF
CDR3 DNA: TGTGCCAGCAGTTACTGGGGGGCTGAAGCTTTCTTT
V gene: TRBV6-2/TRBV6-3
clone size: NA
CDR3 length: 12
J gene: TRBJ1-1
D gene: NA

CDR3 protein: CASSPMGDSGYTF
CDR3 DNA: TGTGCCAGCAGTCCGATGGGGGACAGTGGCTACACCTTC
V gene: TRBV25-1
clone size: once
CDR3 length: 13
J gene: TRBJ1-2
D gene: TRBD1

CDR3 protein: CASSKLAGASYNEQFF
CDR3 DNA: TGTGCCAGTAGTAAGCTAGCGGGGGCCTCTTACAATGAGCAGTTCTTC
V gene: TRBV19
clone size: NA
CDR3 length: 16
J gene: TRBJ2-1
D gene: TRBD2

CDR3 protein: CASSPRSAGGNEQFF
CDR3 DNA: TGCGCCAGCAGCCCCCGTAGCGCGGGGGGTAATGAGCAGTTCTTC
V gene: TRBV4-3
clone size: NA
CDR3 length: 15
J gene: TRBJ2-1
D gene: TRBD2

CDR3 protein: CASSLGGSTGELFF
CDR3 DNA: TGTGCCAGCAGCTTGGGCGGGAGTACCGGGGAGCTGTTTTTT
V gene: TRBV7-2
clone size: NA
CDR3 length: 14
J gene: TRBJ2-2
D gene: TRBD2

CDR3 protein: CASSPGQGYNEQFF
CDR3 DNA: TGTGCCAGCTCACCGGGACAGGGCTACAATGAGCAGTTCTTC
V gene: TRBV18
clone size: NA
CDR3 length: 14
J gene: TRBJ2-1
D gene: TRBD1

CDR3 protein: CASSGTVDQPQHF
CDR3 DNA: TGTGCCAGCAGTGGGACAGTTGATCAGCCCCAGCATTTT
V gene: TRBV2
clone size: NA
CDR3 length: 13
J gene: TRBJ1-5
D gene: NA

CDR3 protein: CASSETGVGNQPQHF
CDR3 DNA: TGTGCCAGCAGCGAAACAGGGGTTGGCAATCAGCCCCAGCATTTT
V gene: TRBV7-9
clone size: NA
CDR3 length: 15
J gene: TRBJ1-5
D gene: TRBD1

CDR3 protein: CASSLGPRGQREEKLFF
CDR3 DNA: TGTGCCAGCAGCTTGGGTCCCAGGGGGCAAAGGGAGGAAAAACTGTTTTTT
V gene: TRBV7-9
clone size: NA
CDR3 length: 17
J gene: TRBJ1-4
D gene: TRBD1

CDR3 protein: CASSQEALAGLNTGELFF
CDR3 DNA: TGCGCCAGCAGCCAAGAAGCACTAGCGGGGTTGAACACCGGGGAGCTGTTTTTT
V gene: TRBV4-3
clone size: NA
CDR3 length: 18
J gene: TRBJ2-2
D gene: TRBD2

CDR3 protein: CASSLFGGAQDYGYTF
CDR3 DNA: TGTGCCAGCAGCTTATTTGGAGGGGCTCAGGACTATGGCTACACCTTC
V gene: TRBV7-2
clone size: NA
CDR3 length: 16
J gene: TRBJ1-2
D gene: NA

CDR3 protein: CASTQWGGNTEAFF
CDR3 DNA: TGTGCCAGCACACAGTGGGGGGGGAACACTGAAGCTTTCTTT
V gene: TRBV28
clone size: NA
CDR3 length: 14
J gene: TRBJ1-1
D gene: NA

CDR3 protein: CASSRRGTEAFF
CDR3 DNA: TGTGCCAGCAGCCGCCGGGGGACTGAAGCTTTCTTT
V gene: TRBV6-6
clone size: NA
CDR3 length: 12
J gene: TRBJ1-1
D gene: NA

CDR3 protein: CASRPGQGTRHPEAFF
CDR3 DNA: TGCGCCAGCAGACCGGGACAGGGGACCCGTCATCCTGAAGCTTTCTTT
V gene: TRBV5-1
clone size: few
CDR3 length: 16
J gene: TRBJ1-1
D gene: TRBD1

CDR3 protein: CASSTGGMGEKLFF
CDR3 DNA: TGTGCCAGCAGTACAGGGGGCATGGGCGAAAAACTGTTTTTT
V gene: TRBV28
clone size: NA
CDR3 length: 14
J gene: TRBJ1-4
D gene: TRBD1

CDR3 protein: CASSPGQFNGPQHF
CDR3 DNA: TGCGCCAGCAGCCCCGGACAGTTCAATGGGCCCCAGCATTTT
V gene: TRBV4-1
clone size: NA
CDR3 length: 14
J gene: TRBJ1-5
D gene: NA

CDR3 protein: CASSLAGQGGYGYTF
CDR3 DNA: TGCGCCAGCAGCTTGGCGGGACAGGGGGGATATGGCTACACCTTC
V gene: TRBV5-1
clone size: NA
CDR3 length: 15
J gene: TRBJ1-2
D gene: TRBD1

CDR3 protein: CASSPLPSGISTDTQYF
CDR3 DNA: TGTGCCAGCTCACCACTCCCTAGCGGGATTAGTACAGATACGCAGTATTTT
V gene: TRBV18
clone size: NA
CDR3 length: 17
J gene: TRBJ2-3
D gene: TRBD2

CDR3 protein: CASRRGLALYNEQFF
CDR3 DNA: TGTGCCAGCAGAAGGGGACTAGCCTTATACAATGAGCAGTTCTTC
V gene: TRBV6-5
clone size: NA
CDR3 length: 15
J gene: TRBJ2-1
D gene: TRBD2

CDR3 protein: CASSLGLAQFF
CDR3 DNA: TGTGCCAGCAGTCTAGGACTAGCACAGTTCTTC
V gene: TRBV27
clone size: NA
CDR3 length: 11
J gene: TRBJ2-1
D gene: TRBD2

CDR3 protein: CASSTSGFTEAFF
CDR3 DNA: TGTGCCAGCAGCACCTCAGGGTTTACTGAAGCTTTCTTT
V gene: TRBV11-3
clone size: NA
CDR3 length: 13
J gene: TRBJ1-1
D gene: NA

CDR3 protein: CAWSSGGPTSEQFF
CDR3 DNA: TGTGCCTGGAGTAGCGGAGGACCGACGAGTGAGCAGTTCTTC
V gene: TRBV30
clone size: NA
CDR3 length: 14
J gene: TRBJ2-1
D gene: NA

CDR3 protein: CASSFADRAWFF
CDR3 DNA: TGTGCCAGCAGTTTTGCGGACAGGGCCTGGTTCTTT
V gene: TRBV28
clone size: few
CDR3 length: 12
J gene: TRBJ1-1
D gene: TRBD1

CDR3 protein: CASSRDRETQYF
CDR3 DNA: TGTGCCAGCAGCCGCGACAGGGAGACCCAGTACTTC
V gene: TRBV12-3/TRBV12-4
clone size: NA
CDR3 length: 12
J gene: TRBJ2-5
D gene: NA

CDR3 protein: CASSPSGFNSPLHF
CDR3 DNA: TGTGCCAGCTCACCATCTGGCTTTAATTCACCCCTCCACTTT
V gene: TRBV18
clone size: NA
CDR3 length: 14
J gene: TRBJ1-6
D gene: NA

CDR3 protein: CASSPPWGERGISNQPQHF
CDR3 DNA: TGTGCCAGCTCACCCCCTTGGGGGGAGAGAGGGATAAGCAATCAGCCCCAGCATTTT
V gene: TRBV18
clone size: NA
CDR3 length: 19
J gene: TRBJ1-5
D gene: NA

CDR3 protein: CASSLQALETQYF
CDR3 DNA: TGTGCCAGCAGTTTGCAAGCCTTGGAGACCCAGTACTTC
V gene: TRBV27
clone size: NA
CDR3 length: 13
J gene: TRBJ2-5
D gene: NA

CDR3 protein: CSVGLGLNTDTQYF
CDR3 DNA: TGCAGCGTTGGCTTGGGACTTAACACAGATACGCAGTATTTT
V gene: TRBV29-1
clone size: NA
CDR3 length: 14
J gene: TRBJ2-3
D gene: NA

CDR3 protein: CASSVGASGAVETQYF
CDR3 DNA: TGTGCCAGCAGCGTAGGGGCTAGCGGGGCGGTAGAGACCCAGTACTTC
V gene: TRBV9
clone size: few
CDR3 length: 16
J gene: TRBJ2-5
D gene: TRBD2

CDR3 protein: CASSDRLNTEAFF
CDR3 DNA: TGTGCCAGCAGTGACAGGCTGAACACTGAAGCTTTCTTT
V gene: TRBV11-3
clone size: NA
CDR3 length: 13
J gene: TRBJ1-1
D gene: NA

CDR3 protein: CSVVQDYGYTF
CDR3 DNA: TGCAGCGTTGTCCAGGACTATGGCTACACCTTC
V gene: TRBV29-1
clone size: NA
CDR3 length: 11
J gene: TRBJ1-2
D gene: NA

CDR3 protein: CASSSIGREGTEAFF
CDR3 DNA: TGTGCCAGCAGTTCGATCGGACGTGAGGGAACTGAAGCTTTCTTT
V gene: TRBV27
clone size: NA
CDR3 length: 15
J gene: TRBJ1-1
D gene: NA

CDR3 protein: CASSQGPRDLHF
CDR3 DNA: TGTGCCAGCAGCCAAGGCCCAAGAGACCTCCACTTT
V gene: TRBV3-1/TRBV3-2
clone size: NA
CDR3 length: 12
J gene: TRBJ1-6
D gene: NA

CDR3 protein: CASSLHREPTDTQYF
CDR3 DNA: TGTGCCAGCAGTCTACACAGGGAGCCCACAGATACGCAGTATTTT
V gene: TRBV27
clone size: NA
CDR3 length: 15
J gene: TRBJ2-3
D gene: NA

CDR3 protein: CASLPPRPGDTEAFF
CDR3 DNA: TGTGCCAGCTTACCTCCACGGCCCGGGGACACTGAAGCTTTCTTT
V gene: TRBV7-9
clone size: once
CDR3 length: 15
J gene: TRBJ1-1
D gene: NA

CDR3 protein: CASSISGYGTEAFF
CDR3 DNA: TGTGCCAGTAGTATTTCGGGGTATGGCACTGAAGCTTTCTTT
V gene: TRBV19
clone size: few
CDR3 length: 14
J gene: TRBJ1-1
D gene: NA

CDR3 protein: CASSTQGLYGNTIYF
CDR3 DNA: TGTGCCAGCAGTACCCAGGGGCTTTATGGAAACACCATATATTTT
V gene: TRBV6-1
clone size: once
CDR3 length: 15
J gene: TRBJ1-3
D gene: NA